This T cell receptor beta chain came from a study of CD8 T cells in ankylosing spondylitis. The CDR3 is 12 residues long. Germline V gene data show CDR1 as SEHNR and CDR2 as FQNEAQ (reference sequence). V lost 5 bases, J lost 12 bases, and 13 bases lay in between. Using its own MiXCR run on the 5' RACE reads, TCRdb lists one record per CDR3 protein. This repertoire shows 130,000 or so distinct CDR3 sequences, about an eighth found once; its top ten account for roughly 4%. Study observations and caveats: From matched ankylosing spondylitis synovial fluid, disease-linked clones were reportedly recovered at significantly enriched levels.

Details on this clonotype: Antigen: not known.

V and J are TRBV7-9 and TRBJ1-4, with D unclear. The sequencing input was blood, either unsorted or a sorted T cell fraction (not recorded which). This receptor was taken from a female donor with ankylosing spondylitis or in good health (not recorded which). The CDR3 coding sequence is TGTGCCAGCAGCCGCGCGAATCGAGAACTGTTTTTT. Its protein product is CASSRANRELFF.